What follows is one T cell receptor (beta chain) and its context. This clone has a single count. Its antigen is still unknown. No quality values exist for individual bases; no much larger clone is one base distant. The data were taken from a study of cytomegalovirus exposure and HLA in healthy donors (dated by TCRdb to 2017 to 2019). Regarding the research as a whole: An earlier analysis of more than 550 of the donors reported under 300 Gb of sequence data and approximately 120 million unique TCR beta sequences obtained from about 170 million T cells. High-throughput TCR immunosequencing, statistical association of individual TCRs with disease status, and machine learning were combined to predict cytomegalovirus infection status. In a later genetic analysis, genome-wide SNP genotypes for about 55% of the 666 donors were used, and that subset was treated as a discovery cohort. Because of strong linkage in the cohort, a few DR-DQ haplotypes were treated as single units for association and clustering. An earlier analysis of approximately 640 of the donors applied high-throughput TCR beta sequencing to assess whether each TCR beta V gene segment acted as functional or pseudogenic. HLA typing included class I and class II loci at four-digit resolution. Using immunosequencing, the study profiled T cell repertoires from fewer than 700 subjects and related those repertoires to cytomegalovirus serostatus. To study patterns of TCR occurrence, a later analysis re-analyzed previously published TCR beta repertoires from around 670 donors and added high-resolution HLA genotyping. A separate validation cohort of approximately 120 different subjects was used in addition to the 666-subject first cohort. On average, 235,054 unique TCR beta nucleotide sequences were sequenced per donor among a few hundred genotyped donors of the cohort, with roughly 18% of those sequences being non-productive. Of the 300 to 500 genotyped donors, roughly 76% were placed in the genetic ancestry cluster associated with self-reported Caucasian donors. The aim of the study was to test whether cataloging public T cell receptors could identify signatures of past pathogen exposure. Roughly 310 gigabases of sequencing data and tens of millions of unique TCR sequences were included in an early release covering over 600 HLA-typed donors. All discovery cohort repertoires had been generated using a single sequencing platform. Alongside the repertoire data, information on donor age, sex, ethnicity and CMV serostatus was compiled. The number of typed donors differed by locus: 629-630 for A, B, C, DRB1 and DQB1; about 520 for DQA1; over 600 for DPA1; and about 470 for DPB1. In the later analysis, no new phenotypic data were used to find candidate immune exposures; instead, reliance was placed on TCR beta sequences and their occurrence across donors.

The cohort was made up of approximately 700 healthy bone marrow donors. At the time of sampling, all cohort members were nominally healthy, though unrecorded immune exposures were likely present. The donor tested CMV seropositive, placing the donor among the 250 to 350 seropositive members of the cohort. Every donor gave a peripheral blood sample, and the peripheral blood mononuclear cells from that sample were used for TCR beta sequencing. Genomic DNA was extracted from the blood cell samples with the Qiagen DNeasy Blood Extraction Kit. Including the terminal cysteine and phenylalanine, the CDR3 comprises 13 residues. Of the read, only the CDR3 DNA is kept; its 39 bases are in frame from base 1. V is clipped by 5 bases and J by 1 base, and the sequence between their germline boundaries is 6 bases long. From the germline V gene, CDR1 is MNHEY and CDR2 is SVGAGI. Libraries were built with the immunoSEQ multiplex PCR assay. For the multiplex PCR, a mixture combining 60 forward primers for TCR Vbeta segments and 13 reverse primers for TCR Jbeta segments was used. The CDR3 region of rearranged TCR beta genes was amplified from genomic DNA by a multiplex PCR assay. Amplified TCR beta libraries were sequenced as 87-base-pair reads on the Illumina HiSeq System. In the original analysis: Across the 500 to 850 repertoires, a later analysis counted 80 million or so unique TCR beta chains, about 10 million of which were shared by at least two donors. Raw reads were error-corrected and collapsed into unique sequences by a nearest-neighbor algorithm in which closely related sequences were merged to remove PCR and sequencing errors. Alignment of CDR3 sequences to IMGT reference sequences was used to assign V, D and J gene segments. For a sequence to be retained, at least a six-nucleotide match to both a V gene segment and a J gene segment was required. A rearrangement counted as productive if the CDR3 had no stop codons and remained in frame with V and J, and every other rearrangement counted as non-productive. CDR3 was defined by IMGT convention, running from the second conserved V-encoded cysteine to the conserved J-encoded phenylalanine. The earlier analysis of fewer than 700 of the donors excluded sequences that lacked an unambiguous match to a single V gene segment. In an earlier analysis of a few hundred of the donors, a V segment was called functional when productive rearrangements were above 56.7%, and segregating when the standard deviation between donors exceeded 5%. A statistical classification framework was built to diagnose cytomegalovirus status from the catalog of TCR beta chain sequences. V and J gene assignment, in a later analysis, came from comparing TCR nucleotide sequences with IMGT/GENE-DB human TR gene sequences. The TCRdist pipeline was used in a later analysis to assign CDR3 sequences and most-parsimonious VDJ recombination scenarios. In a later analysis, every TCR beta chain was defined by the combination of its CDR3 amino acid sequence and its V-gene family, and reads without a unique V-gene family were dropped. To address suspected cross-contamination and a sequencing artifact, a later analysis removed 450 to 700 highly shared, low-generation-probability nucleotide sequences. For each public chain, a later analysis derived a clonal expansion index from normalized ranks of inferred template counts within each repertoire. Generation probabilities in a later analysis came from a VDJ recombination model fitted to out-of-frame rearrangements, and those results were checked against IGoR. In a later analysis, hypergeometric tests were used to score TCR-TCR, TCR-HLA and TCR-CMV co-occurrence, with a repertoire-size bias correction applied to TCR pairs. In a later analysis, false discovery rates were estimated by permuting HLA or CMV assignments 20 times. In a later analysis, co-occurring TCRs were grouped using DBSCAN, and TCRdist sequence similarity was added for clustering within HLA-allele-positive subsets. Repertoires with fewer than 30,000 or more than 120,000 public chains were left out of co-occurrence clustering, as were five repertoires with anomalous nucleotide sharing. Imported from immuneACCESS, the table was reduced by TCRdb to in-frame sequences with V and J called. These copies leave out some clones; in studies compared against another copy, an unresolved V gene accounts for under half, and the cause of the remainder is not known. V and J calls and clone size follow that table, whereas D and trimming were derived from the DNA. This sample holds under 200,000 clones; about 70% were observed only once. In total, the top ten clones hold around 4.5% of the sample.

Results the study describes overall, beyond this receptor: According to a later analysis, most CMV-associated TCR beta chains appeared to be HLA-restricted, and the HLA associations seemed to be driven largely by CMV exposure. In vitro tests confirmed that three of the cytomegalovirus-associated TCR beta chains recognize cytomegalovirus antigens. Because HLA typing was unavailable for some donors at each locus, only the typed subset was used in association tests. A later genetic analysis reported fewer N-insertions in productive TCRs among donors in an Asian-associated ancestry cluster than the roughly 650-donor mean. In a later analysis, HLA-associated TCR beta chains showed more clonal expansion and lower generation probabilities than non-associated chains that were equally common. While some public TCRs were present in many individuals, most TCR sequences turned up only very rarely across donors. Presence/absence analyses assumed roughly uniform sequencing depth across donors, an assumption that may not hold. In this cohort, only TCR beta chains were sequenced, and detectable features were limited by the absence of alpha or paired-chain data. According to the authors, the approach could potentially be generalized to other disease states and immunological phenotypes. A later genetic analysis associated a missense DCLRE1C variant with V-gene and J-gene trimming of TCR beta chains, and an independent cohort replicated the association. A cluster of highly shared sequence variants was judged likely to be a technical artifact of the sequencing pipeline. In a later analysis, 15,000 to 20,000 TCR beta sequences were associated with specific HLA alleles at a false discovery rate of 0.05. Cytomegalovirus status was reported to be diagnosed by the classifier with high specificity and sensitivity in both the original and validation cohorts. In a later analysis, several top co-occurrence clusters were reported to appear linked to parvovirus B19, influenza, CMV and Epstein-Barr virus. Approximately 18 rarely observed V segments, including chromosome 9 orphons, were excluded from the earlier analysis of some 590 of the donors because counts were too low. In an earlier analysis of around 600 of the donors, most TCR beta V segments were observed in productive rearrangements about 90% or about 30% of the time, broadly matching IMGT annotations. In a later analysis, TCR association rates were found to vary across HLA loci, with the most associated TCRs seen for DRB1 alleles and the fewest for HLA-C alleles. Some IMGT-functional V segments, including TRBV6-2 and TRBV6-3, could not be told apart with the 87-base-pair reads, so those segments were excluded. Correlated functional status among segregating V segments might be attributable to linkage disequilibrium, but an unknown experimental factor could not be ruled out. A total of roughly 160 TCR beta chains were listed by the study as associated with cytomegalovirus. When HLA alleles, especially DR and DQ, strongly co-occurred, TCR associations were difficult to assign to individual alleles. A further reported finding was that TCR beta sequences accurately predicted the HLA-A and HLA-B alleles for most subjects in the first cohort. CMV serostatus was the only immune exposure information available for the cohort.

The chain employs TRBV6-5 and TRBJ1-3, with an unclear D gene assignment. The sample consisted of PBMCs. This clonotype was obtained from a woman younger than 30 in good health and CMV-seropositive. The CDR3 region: CASSSGSGNTIYF. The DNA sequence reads TGTGCCAGCAGTAGCGGTTCTGGAAACACCATATATTTT.